This T cell receptor beta chain was found in a study of tumor-infiltrating lymphocytes in localized non-small cell lung cancer. About the study: Several tumor histologies, both smoking statuses, and some post-neoadjuvant chemotherapy samples were included. Resected tumor was paired with non-adjacent uninvolved lung from the same patient.

The table came from immunoSEQ multiplex PCR; TCRdb's copy has only in-frame clones and leaves some out. The table shows about 16,000 clones, with roughly 79% occurring only once. The junction had 9 bases not matched to a gene; V was cut back by 5 bases and J by 2 bases. Looked up from germline, CDR1 is SGHTA and CDR2 is FQGNSA. The CDR3 contains 15 residues. This TCR was sampled from a human donor with non-small cell lung cancer. The sample taken for sequencing was lung tumor tissue. The rearrangement joins TRBV7-2 to TRBJ2-7; 7 bases agree with TRBD2. The CDR3 spells CASSHLTSSTYEQYF. Written as DNA, the CDR3 is TGTGCCAGCAGCCACCTGACTAGCAGTACCTACGAGCAGTACTTC.